These 13 T cell receptor beta chains came from one sample sequenced in a study of T cells in Graves' hyperthyroidism and ophthalmopathy. Regions amplified from RNA transcripts were the TCR beta CDR3 regions. The TCR CDR3 first-round RT-PCR relied on the HTBI primer set. TCRdb analysed the multiplex PCR reads with MiXCR anew, one entry per CDR3 protein. Of almost 350,000 distinct CDR3 sequences in the sample, around 18% were seen once. The sequencing input was blood. All receptors come from a woman in her forties with Graves' ophthalmopathy.

With respect to this clonotype: Given a much more abundant clone one base away, this may be a read error. The chain is built from TRBV9 and TRBJ2-2, with 8 positions matching TRBD2. V shed 4 bases, J shed 8 bases, and the junction held 7 bases outside the gene matches. Germline lookup yields CDR1 SGDLS and CDR2 YYNGEE. The CDR3 is 14 amino acids. The CDR3 sequence: CASSLGGEKGELFF. In DNA form, the CDR3 reads TGTGCCAGCAGCCTCGGGGGGGAAAAGGGGGAGCTGTTTTTT.

This sequence joins TRBV19 and TRBJ2-7, with 10 bases identical to TRBD1. In germline, CDR1 is LNHDA, CDR2 SQIVND (reference sequence). The CDR3 runs to 15 residues. V shed 9 bases and J 4 bases; nucleotides not matched to a gene: 12. The CDR3 DNA follows: TGTGCCAGCAGTGAGGACAGGGGGGATCCTTACGAGCAGTACTTC. It codes for CASSEDRGDPYEQYF.

This clonotype was seen repeatedly, ten times or more. One end of the junction fails to match germline, which may point to a read error. This chain uses TRBV19 with TRBJ2-7; D unclear. This CDR3 has 18 amino acids. Germline CDR1 reads LNHDA; CDR2 reads SQIVND (reference sequence). The chain's CDR3 is CASSLDDLHPQLLPEQYF. The CDR3 region has the DNA TGTGCCAGTAGTCTAGATGACTTGCACCCTCAACTTTTGCCCGAGCAGTACTTC.

This clonotype has only a few counts. The rearrangement uses TRBV28 and TRBJ2-5; 8 nucleotides line up with TRBD1. Germline V gives CDR1 MDHEN, CDR2 SYDVKM. CDR3 length equals 14 residues. V trimming: 4 bases; J trimming: 5 bases; junction bases outside the gene matches: 6. CDR3 nucleotide sequence: TGTGCCAGCAGTTCGGACAGGGATCGGGAGACCCAGTACTTC. Translated, it gives CASSSDRDRETQYF.

The V and J genes are TRBV12-3 or TRBV12-4 and TRBJ2-5; TRBD1 matches 12 bases. J gave up 6 bases and V 3 bases, and 11 bases lay outside the gene matches. The CDR3 loop spans 17 amino acids. CDR3 region: CASSFGTGGAGSKTQYF. In DNA form, the CDR3 reads TGTGCCAGCAGTTTTGGGACAGGGGGCGCGGGTTCAAAGACCCAGTACTTC.

This clonotype was recorded many times. The J gene is TRBJ1-5, the V gene TRBV6-5; D is uncertain. The CDR3 has 16 amino acids. The V gene's germline CDR1 is MNHEY and CDR2 SVGAGI. V lost 0 bases to trimming and J lost 1 base, with 10 bases between them. The CDR3 DNA is TGTGCCAGCAGTTACTCTTTAGAGGGAAGCAATCAGCCCCAGCATTTT. Its translation: CASSYSLEGSNQPQHF.

The chain couples TRBV29-1 to TRBJ2-7; unclear D gene. CDR3 size: 10 residues. V dropped 7 bases and J dropped 2 bases, with 6 bases sitting between them. Germline V gene data show CDR1 as SQVTM and CDR2 as ANQGSEA. Here the CDR3 DNA reads TGCAGCGCCGCGGCCTACGAGCAGTACTTC. This translates into CSAAAYEQYF.

This clonotype was seen at least ten times. A much larger clone lies a single base off, so this may be a read error. The CDR3 end shows no conserved phenylalanine or tryptophan, and so a read error is likely. The V call is TRBV6-1, the J call TRBJ2-7; perhaps D is TRBD1 or TRBD2 (5 bases each). Trimming removed 6 bases from V and 3 bases from J, with 9 bases in between. The CDR3 spans 12 residues. The V gene's germline CDR1 is MNHNS and CDR2 SASEGT. The CDR3, as DNA: TGTGCCAGCAGCAGGGACCACTACGAGCAGTACCTC. It yields the protein CASSRDHYEQYL.

This clonotype was seen repeatedly, ten times or more. J is TRBJ1-2 and V is TRBV10-1; weak D call: TRBD1 (6 bases). Trimming stripped 0 bases from V and 4 bases from J, with 6 bases between. There are 13 residues in the CDR3. The V gene's germline CDR1 is WNHNN and CDR2 SYGVQD (reference sequence). CDR3 residues: CASSESDSYGYTF. In DNA form, the CDR3 reads TGCGCCAGCAGTGAGTCGGACAGCTATGGCTACACCTTC.

This clonotype showed up many times. This chain links TRBV13 with TRBJ2-6; D might be TRBD2 (5 bases). Germline values: CDR1 PRHDT, CDR2 FYEKMQ (reference sequence). The CDR3 spans 13 residues. The V end was cut by 10 bases, the J end by 3 bases, with 10 bases between. The CDR3 loop reads CAITRVGANVLTF. CDR3 nucleotides: TGTGCCATAACGCGGGTTGGGGCCAACGTCCTGACTTTC. Full variable domain (missing parts from reference TRBV13 and TRBJ2-6): AAGVIQSPRHLIKEKRETATLKCYPIPRHDTVYWYQQGPGQDPQFLISFYEKMQSDKGSIPDRFSAQQFSDYHSELNMSSLELGDSALYFCAITRVGANVLTFGAGSRLTVL.

This clonotype was recorded many times. The V gene is TRBV30, the J gene TRBJ1-2; no reliable D call. This CDR3 contains 10 residues. Trimming removed 4 bases from V and 8 bases from J, with 8 bases in between. Germline-derived CDR1 and CDR2 are GTSNPN and SVGIG (reference sequence). The CDR3 sequence is CAWIGVGYTF. The CDR3 region has the DNA TGTGCCTGGATCGGGGTCGGCTACACCTTC.

The chain has TRBV28 and TRBJ1-1, with no clear D. The CDR3 totals 13 residues. Trimming stripped 7 bases from V and 4 bases from J, with 13 bases between. Germline V gene sequence: CDR1 MDHEN, CDR2 SYDVKM. CDR3 bases: TGTGCCAGCAACCTTCGGGTGGGCACTGAAGCTTTCTTT. Protein sequence: CASNLRVGTEAFF.

The chain is built from TRBV6-2 or TRBV6-3 and TRBJ2-7; 9 bases align to TRBD2. Germline V gene lookup returns CDR1 MNHEY and CDR2 SVGEGT. J lost 4 bases, V lost 7 bases, and 5 bases had no gene match. CDR3 length equals 13 residues. CDR3 sequence (DNA): TGTGCCAGCACGAATAGCGGGAGTTACGAGCAGTACTTC. Its protein product is CASTNSGSYEQYF.